This is a list of T cell receptor beta chains from one sample in a study of early T cells in non-severe SARS-CoV-2 infection. One entry per CDR3 protein, called by TCRdb with MiXCR from the 5' RACE reads. The table records 55,000 to 70,000 distinct CDR3 sequences, 4.6% of them present only once. This material consisted of whole blood, taken at baseline. The receptors stem from an adult who was a healthcare worker with PCR-confirmed SARS-CoV-2 infection or an uninfected control (not recorded which). The donor label of this sample is uncertain. Both conserved end residues are part of each CDR3. A D gene is named only where the DNA matches it firmly. Not every row has a clone size; where given, it reads once, few, many or a size class.

V gene,clone size,CDR3 length,D gene,J gene,CDR3 protein,CDR3 DNA
TRBV20-1,many,15,NA,TRBJ1-1,CSARGNGRTNTEAFF,TGCAGTGCTAGAGGGAACGGACGGACGAACACTGAAGCTTTCTTT
TRBV6-2/TRBV6-3,many,15,NA,TRBJ1-6,CASSYLDGYNSPLHF,TGTGCCAGCAGTTACTTGGACGGCTATAATTCACCCCTCCACTTT
TRBV10-3,NA,13,TRBD1,TRBJ2-1,CAISQGDYNEQFF,TGTGCCATCAGCCAGGGGGATTACAATGAGCAGTTCTTC
TRBV28,few,14,NA,TRBJ1-5,CASSLYGGNQPQHF,TGTGCCAGCAGTTTATACGGGGGGAATCAGCCCCAGCATTTT
TRBV27,many,13,NA,TRBJ1-6,CASSPGSGSPLHF,TGTGCCAGCAGCCCTGGGTCGGGTTCACCCCTCCACTTT
TRBV5-1,many,13,NA,TRBJ2-2,CASSLVVAGELFF,TGCGCCAGCAGCTTGGTGGTGGCCGGGGAGCTGTTTTTT
TRBV11-2,few,13,NA,TRBJ1-4,CASSLYAGEKLFF,TGTGCCAGCAGCTTATACGCCGGTGAAAAACTGTTTTTT
TRBV27,NA,19,TRBD1,TRBJ1-4,CASSTSTGTGRFGNEKLFF,TGTGCCAGCAGTACTTCCACCGGGACAGGGAGGTTTGGGAATGAAAAACTGTTTTTT
TRBV28,few,15,TRBD1,TRBJ2-3,CASSRGQGEGDTQYF,TGTGCCAGCAGCCGCGGACAGGGGGAAGGAGATACGCAGTATTTT
TRBV28,many,15,TRBD2,TRBJ2-1,CASSSRAGSANEQFF,TGTGCCAGCAGTTCAAGAGCGGGATCGGCTAATGAGCAGTTCTTC
TRBV27,many,15,NA,TRBJ2-1,CASSSDGPSYNEQFF,TGTGCCAGCAGTTCCGACGGGCCGTCCTACAATGAGCAGTTCTTC
TRBV3-1,few,15,TRBD1,TRBJ2-7,CASSQGRQGSHEQYF,TGTGCCAGCAGCCAAGGAAGACAGGGGTCCCACGAGCAGTACTTC
TRBV20-1,few,16,NA,TRBJ2-3,CSARDCPRGCTDTQYF,TGCAGTGCTAGAGATTGCCCCCGCGGCTGCACAGATACGCAGTATTTT
TRBV5-6,many,15,TRBD1,TRBJ1-1,CASSFRTRQGPAAFF,TGTGCCAGCAGCTTCCGGACCCGACAGGGACCTGCAGCTTTCTTT
TRBV10-1,many,13,NA,TRBJ2-7,CASSEGPAYEQYF,TGCGCCAGCAGTGAGGGACCAGCCTACGAGCAGTACTTC
TRBV21-1,many,15,NA,TRBJ1-1,CASRKNRELNTEAFF,TGTGCCAGCAGGAAAAACAGGGAATTGAACACTGAAGCTTTCTTT
TRBV5-1,many,15,TRBD2,TRBJ2-7,CASSLDSGGAYEQYF,TGCGCCAGCAGCTTGGATAGCGGGGGGGCCTACGAGCAGTACTTC
TRBV7-9,NA,14,NA,TRBJ2-7,CASSLGTGVYEQYF,TGTGCCAGCAGCTTAGGCACAGGAGTCTACGAGCAGTACTTC
TRBV20-1,few,12,NA,TRBJ1-1,CSAAEGDTEAFF,TGCAGTGCTGCGGAGGGAGACACTGAAGCTTTCTTT
TRBV6-2/TRBV6-3,many,14,NA,TRBJ2-3,CASSYGEATDTQYF,TGTGCCAGCAGTTACGGTGAGGCGACAGATACGCAGTATTTT
TRBV30,few,11,NA,TRBJ1-1,CACERNTEAFF,TGTGCCTGCGAGAGGAACACTGAAGCTTTCTTT
TRBV12-3/TRBV12-4,many,13,NA,TRBJ1-2,CASSPPPNYGYTF,TGTGCCAGCAGTCCCCCCCCCAACTATGGCTACACCTTC
TRBV14,few,11,TRBD2,TRBJ2-3,CASSLSGAQYF,TGTGCCAGCAGCCTTAGCGGGGCGCAGTATTTT
TRBV2,few,15,TRBD1,TRBJ2-2,CASSRTGPNTGELFF,TGTGCCAGCAGTAGGACAGGGCCTAACACCGGGGAGCTGTTTTTT
TRBV6-4,many,13,NA,TRBJ1-1,CASSEGGGTEAFF,TGTGCCAGCAGTGAGGGCGGGGGCACTGAAGCTTTCTTT